This T cell receptor (beta chain) is from a study of T cell responses to AZD1222 COVID-19 vaccine. Study-wide points: Once two AZD1222 doses were given, Spike-specific TCR breadth and depth went up. The sample set comprised mostly white British donors with more females, and clonal diversity was possibly underestimated.

Sequencing used immunoSEQ multiplex PCR; TCRdb keeps in-frame clones, though not all of them. The sample has around 170,000 clones; 90% are singletons. To note about this clone: Its matching antigen is unknown.

CDR1 is ENHRY and CDR2 is SYGVKD in the germline V gene. Trimming pared 8 bases from V and 2 bases from J, leaving 24 bases between. The CDR3 consists of 17 residues. The receptor's source is an adult in good health. Sample: peripheral blood, taken on day 0 of AZD1222 vaccination. The genes are TRBV10-3 and TRBJ2-5; a possible D gene is TRBD1 (5 bases). The CDR3 nucleotides are TGTGCCATCTTTGACACCCGGCGGAACAGGAATCAAGAGACCCAGTACTTC. Encoded protein: CAIFDTRRNRNQETQYF.